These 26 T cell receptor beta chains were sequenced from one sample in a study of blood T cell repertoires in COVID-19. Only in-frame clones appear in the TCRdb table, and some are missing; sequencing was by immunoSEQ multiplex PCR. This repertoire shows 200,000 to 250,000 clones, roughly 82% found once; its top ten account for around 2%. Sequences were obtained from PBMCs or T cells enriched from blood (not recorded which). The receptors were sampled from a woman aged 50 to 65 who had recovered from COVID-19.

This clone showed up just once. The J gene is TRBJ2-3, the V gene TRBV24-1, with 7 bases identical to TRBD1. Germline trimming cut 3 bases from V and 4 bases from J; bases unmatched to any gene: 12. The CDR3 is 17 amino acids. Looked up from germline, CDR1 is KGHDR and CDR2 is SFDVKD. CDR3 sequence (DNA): TGTGCCACCAGTGATGCAGATCGACAGGGTGAGGCAGATACGCAGTATTTT. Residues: CATSDADRQGEADTQYF.

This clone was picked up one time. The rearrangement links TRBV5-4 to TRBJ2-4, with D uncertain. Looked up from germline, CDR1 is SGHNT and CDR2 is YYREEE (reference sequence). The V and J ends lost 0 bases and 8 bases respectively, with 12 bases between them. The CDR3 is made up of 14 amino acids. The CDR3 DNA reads TGTGCCAGCAGCTTGGAAAACGTTGGAGACATTCAGTACTTC. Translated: CASSLENVGDIQYF.

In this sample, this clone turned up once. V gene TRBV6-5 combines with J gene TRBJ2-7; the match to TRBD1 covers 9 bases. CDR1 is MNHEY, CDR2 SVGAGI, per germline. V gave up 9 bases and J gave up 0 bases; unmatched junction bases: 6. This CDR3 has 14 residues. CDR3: CASQTGGNSYEQYF. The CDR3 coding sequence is TGTGCCAGTCAGACAGGGGGAAACTCCTACGAGCAGTACTTC.

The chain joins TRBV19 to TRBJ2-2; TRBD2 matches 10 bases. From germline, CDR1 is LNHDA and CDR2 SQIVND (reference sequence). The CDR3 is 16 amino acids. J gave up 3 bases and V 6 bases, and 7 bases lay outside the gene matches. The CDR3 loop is CASSTWLAGDTGELFF. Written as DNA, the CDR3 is TGTGCCAGTAGCACGTGGCTAGCGGGAGACACCGGGGAGCTGTTTTTT.

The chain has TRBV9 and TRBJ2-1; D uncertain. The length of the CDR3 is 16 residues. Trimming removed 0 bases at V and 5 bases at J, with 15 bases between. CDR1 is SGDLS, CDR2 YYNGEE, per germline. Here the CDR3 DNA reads TGTGCCAGCAGCGTAGAAGTCGGCGGCTCAAACAATGAGCAGTTCTTC. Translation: CASSVEVGGSNNEQFF.

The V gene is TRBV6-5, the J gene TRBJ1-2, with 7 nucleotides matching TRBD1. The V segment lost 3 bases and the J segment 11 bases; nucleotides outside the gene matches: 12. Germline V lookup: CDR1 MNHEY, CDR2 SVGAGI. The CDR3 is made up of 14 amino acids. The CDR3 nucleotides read TGTGCCAGCAGTTATGGGACAGAGTGGAGGCTATACACCTTC. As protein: CASSYGTEWRLYTF.

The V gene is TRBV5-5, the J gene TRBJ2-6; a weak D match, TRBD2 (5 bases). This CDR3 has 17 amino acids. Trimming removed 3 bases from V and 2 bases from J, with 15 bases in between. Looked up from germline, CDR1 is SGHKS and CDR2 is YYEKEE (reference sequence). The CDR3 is CASSSLGRGAGANVLTF. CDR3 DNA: TGTGCCAGCAGCTCGTTAGGACGGGGTGCTGGGGCCAACGTCCTGACTTTC.

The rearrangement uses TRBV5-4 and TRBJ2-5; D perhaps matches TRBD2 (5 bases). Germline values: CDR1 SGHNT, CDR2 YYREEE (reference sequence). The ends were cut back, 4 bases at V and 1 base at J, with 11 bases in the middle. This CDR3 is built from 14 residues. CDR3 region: CASSLGIAQETQYF. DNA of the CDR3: TGTGCCAGCAGCCTCGGGATAGCCCAAGAGACCCAGTACTTC.

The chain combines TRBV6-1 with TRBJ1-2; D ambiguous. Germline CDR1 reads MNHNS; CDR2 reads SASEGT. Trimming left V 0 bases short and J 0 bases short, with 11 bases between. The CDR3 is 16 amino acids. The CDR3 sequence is CASSEAFREANYGYTF. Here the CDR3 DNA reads TGTGCCAGCAGTGAAGCGTTTCGGGAGGCTAACTATGGCTACACCTTC.

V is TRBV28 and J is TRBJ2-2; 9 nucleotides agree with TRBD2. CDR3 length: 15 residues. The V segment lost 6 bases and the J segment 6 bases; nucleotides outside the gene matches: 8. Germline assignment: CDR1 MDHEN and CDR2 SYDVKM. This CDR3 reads CASRRLAGEPGELFF. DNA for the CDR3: TGTGCCAGCAGGCGGTTAGCGGGAGAACCCGGGGAGCTGTTTTTT.

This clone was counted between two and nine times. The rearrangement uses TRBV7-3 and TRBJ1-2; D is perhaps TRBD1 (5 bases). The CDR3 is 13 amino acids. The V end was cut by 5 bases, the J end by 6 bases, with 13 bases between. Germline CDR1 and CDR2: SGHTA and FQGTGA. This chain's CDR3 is CASSPGRGNGYTF. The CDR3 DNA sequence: TGTGCCAGCAGCCCAGGGCGTGGGAATGGCTACACCTTC.

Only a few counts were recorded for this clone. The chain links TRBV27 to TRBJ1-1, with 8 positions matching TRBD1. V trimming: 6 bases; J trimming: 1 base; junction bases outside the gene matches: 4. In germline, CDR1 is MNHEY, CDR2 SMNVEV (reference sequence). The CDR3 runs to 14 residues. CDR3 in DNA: TGTGCCAGCAGGAGACAGGGGAGGAACACTGAAGCTTTCTTT. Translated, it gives CASRRQGRNTEAFF.

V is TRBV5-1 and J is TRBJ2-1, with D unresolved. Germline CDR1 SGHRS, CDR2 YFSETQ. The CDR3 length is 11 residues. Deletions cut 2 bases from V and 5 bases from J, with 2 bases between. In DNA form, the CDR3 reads TGCGCCAGCAGCTTCGACAATGAGCAGTTCTTC. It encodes CASSFDNEQFF.

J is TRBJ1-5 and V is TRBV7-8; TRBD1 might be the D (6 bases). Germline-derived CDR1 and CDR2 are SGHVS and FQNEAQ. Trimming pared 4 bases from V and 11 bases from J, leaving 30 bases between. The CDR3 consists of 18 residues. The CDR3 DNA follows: TGTGCCAGCAGCTCGGGGATTCCCGGGCTCAACAGGGATCGGGCCCAGCATTTT. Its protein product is CASSSGIPGLNRDRAQHF.

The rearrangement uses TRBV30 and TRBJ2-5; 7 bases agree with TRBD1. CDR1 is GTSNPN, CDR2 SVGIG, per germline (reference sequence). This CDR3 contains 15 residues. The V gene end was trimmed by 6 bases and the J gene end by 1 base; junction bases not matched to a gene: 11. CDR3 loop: CACTRDSFVQETQYF. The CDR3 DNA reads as TGTGCCTGTACTCGGGACAGTTTTGTCCAAGAGACCCAGTACTTC.

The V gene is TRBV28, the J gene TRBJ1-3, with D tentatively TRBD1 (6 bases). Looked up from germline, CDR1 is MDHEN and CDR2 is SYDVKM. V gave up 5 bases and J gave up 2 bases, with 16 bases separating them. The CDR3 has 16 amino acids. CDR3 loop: CASSRTGSATGNTIYF. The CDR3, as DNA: TGTGCCAGCAGTCGAACAGGGTCCGCGACTGGAAACACCATATATTTT.

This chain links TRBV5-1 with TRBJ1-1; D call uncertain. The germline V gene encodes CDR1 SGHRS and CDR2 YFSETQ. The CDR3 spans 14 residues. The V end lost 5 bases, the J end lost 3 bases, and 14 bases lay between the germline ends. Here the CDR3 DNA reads TGCGCCAGCAGGTTAATTCCCGGGGACACTGAAGCTTTCTTT. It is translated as CASRLIPGDTEAFF.

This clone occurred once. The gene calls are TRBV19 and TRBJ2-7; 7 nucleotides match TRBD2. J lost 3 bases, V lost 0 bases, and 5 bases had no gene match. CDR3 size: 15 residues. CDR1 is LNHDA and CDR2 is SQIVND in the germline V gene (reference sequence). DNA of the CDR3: TGTGCCAGTAGTATAGATCGAGGGAGGGACTACGAGCAGTACTTC. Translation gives CASSIDRGRDYEQYF.

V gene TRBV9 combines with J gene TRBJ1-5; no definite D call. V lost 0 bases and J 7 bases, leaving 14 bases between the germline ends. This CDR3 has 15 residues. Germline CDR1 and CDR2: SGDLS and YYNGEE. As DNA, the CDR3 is TGTGCCAGCAGCGTAGTGGTCTCCCGGCGGCAGCCCCAGCATTTT. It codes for CASSVVVSRRQPQHF.

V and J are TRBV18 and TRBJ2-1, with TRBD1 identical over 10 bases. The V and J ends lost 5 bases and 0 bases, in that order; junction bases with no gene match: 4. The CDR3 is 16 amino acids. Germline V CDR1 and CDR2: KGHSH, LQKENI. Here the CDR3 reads CASSSDRGSSYNEQFF. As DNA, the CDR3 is TGTGCCAGCTCATCGGACAGGGGGAGCTCCTACAATGAGCAGTTCTTC. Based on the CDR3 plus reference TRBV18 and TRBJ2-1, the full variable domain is NAGVMQNPRHLVRRRGQEARLRCSPMKGHSHVYWYRQLPEEGLKFMVYLQKENIIDESGMPKERFSAEFPKEGPSILRIQQVVRGDSAAYFCASSSDRGSSYNEQFFGPGTRLTVL.

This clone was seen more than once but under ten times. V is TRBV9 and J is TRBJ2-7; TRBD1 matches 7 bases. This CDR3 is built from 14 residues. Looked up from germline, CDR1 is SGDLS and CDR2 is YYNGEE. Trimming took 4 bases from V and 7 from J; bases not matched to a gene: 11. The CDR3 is CASSSHRGSREQYF. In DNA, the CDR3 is TGTGCCAGCAGCTCTCACAGGGGTTCGAGGGAGCAGTACTTC.

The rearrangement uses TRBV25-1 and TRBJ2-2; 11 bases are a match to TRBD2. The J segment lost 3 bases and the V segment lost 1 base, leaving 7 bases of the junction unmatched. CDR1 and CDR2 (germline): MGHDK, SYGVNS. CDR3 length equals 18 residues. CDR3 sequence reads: CASSESPFSGRDTGELFF. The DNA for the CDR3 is TGTGCCAGCAGTGAATCTCCTTTTAGCGGGAGGGACACCGGGGAGCTGTTTTTT.

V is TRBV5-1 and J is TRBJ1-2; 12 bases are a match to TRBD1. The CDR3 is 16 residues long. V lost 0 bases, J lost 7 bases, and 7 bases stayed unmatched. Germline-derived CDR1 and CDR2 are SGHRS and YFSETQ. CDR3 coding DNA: TGCGCCAGCAGCTTGGACCTAGGGACAGGGGGCGCTGGCTACACCTTC. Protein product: CASSLDLGTGGAGYTF.

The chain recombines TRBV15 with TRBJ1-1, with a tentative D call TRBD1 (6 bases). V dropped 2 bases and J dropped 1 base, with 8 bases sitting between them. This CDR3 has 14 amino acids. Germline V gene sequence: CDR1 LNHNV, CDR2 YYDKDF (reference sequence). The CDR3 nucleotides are TGTGCCACCAGCAGACCGACAGGGAACACTGAAGCTTTCTTT. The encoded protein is CATSRPTGNTEAFF. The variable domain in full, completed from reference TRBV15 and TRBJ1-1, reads DAMVIQNPRYQVTQFGKPVTLSCSQTLNHNVMYWYQQKSSQAPKLLFHYYDKDFNNEADTPDNFQSRRPNTSFCFLDIRSPGLGDTAMYLCATSRPTGNTEAFFGQGTRLTVV.

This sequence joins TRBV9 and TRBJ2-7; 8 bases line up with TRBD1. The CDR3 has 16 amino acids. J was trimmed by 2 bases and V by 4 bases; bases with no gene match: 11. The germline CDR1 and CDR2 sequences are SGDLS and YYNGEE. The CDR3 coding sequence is TGTGCCAGCAGCCTAAACCCAGGGGGCAGGGCCTACGAGCAGTACTTC. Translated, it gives CASSLNPGGRAYEQYF.

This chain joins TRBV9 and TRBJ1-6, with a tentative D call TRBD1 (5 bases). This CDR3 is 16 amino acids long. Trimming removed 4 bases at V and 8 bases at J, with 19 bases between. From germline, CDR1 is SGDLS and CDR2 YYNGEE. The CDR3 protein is CASSPSGGGWDSPLHF. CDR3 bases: TGTGCCAGCAGCCCGAGTGGTGGGGGGTGGGATTCACCCCTCCACTTT.